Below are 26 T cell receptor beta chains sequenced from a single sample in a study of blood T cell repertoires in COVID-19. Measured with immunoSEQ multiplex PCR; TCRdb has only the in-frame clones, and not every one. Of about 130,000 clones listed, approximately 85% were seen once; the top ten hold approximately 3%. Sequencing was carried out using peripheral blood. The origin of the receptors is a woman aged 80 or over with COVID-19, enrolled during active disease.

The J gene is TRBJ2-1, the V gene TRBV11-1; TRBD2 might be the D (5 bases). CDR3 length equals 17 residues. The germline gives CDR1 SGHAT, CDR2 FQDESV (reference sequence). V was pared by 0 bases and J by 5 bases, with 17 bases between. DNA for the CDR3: TGTGCCAGCAGCTTAGCGAAGGTTCCGCGGGCGGACAATGAGCAGTTCTTC. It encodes CASSLAKVPRADNEQFF.

The chain's CDR3 is CASSLETASSYYEQYF. The CDR3 DNA reads TGCGCCAGCAGCTTGGAGACAGCTTCTTCTTACTACGAGCAGTACTTC. The chain links TRBV5-1 to TRBJ2-7; maybe TRBD1 (5 bases). The CDR3 has 16 residues. Germline V gene data show CDR1 as SGHRS and CDR2 as YFSETQ. Trimming shortened V by 0 bases and J by 3 bases, and 16 bases separated the two germline ends.

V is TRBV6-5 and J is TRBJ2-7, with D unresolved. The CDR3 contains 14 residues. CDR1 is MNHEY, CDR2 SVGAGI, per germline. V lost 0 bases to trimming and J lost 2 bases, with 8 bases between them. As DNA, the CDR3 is TGTGCCAGCAGTTACTCTCCCGGTACCTACGAGCAGTACTTC. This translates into CASSYSPGTYEQYF.

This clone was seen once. The CDR3 reads CATSRDLGSSYTF. CDR3 DNA sequence: TGTGCCACCAGCAGAGATCTGGGCAGTAGCTACACCTTC. The rearrangement joins TRBV15 to TRBJ1-2; D remains unclear. From germline, CDR1 is LNHNV and CDR2 YYDKDF (reference sequence). Between the trimmed V and J ends, which lost 0 bases and 9 bases, there was a span of 11 bases. CDR3 length: 13 residues.

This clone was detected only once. The CDR3 nucleotides read TGTGCCAGCAGCGACCAGACAGGAACCTACGAGCAGTACTTC. Protein: CASSDQTGTYEQYF. This chain links TRBV11-2 with TRBJ2-7, with D perhaps TRBD1 (6 bases). The V gene's germline CDR1 is SGHAT and CDR2 FQNNGV. The CDR3 is 14 residues long. V lost 5 bases and J 2 bases, leaving 13 bases between the germline ends.

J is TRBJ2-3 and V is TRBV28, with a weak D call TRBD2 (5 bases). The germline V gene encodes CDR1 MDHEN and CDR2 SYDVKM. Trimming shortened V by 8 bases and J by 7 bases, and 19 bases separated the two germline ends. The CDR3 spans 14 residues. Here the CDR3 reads CASGELRKTNTQYF. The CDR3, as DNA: TGTGCCAGCGGGGAGTTAAGGAAGACAAATACGCAGTATTTT.

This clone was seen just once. The CDR3 sequence: CASSLASSYNEQFF. The CDR3 DNA reads as TGTGCCAGCAGTTTGGCTAGCAGTTACAATGAGCAGTTCTTC. The chain is built from TRBV28 and TRBJ2-1; maybe TRBD2 (5 bases). Germline-derived CDR1 and CDR2 are MDHEN and SYDVKM. The CDR3 contains 14 residues. V dropped 3 bases and J dropped 4 bases, with 10 bases sitting between them.

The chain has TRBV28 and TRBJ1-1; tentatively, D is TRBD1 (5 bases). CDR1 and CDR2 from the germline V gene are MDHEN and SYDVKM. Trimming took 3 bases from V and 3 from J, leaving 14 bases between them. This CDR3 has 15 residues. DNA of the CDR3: TGTGCCAGCAGTTTTTGGGGCCGGGAGTACACTGAAGCTTTCTTT. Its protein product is CASSFWGREYTEAFF. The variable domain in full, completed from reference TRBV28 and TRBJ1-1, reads DVKVTQSSRYLVKRTGEKVFLECVQDMDHENMFWYRQDPGLGLRLIYFSYDVKMKEKGDIPEGYSVSREKKERFSLILESASTNQTSMYLCASSFWGREYTEAFFGQGTRLTVV.

CDR3 region: CASSLSNGETQYF. As DNA, the CDR3 is TGTGCCAGCAGTTTGTCCAACGGGGAGACCCAGTACTTC. The V and J genes are TRBV12-3 or TRBV12-4 and TRBJ2-5; no definite D call. V lost 3 bases and J 5 bases, leaving 10 bases between the germline ends. This CDR3 contains 13 residues.

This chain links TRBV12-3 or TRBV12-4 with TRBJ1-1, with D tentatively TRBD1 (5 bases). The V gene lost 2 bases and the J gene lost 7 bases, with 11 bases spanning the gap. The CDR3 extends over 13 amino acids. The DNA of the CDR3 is TGTGCCAGCAGTTTATTCAGGGATGATGAAGCTTTCTTT. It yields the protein CASSLFRDDEAFF.

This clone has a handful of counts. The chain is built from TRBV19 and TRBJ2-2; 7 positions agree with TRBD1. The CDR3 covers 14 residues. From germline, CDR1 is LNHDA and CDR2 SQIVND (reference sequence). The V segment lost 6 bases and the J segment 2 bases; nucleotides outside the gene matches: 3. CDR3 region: CASSGQANTGELFF. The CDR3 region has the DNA TGTGCCAGTAGCGGACAGGCCAACACCGGGGAGCTGTTTTTT.

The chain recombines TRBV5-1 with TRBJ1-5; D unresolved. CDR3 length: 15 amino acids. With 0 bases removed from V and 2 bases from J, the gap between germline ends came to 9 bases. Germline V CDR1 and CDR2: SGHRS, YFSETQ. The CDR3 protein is CASSLGSGGNQPQHF. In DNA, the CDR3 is TGCGCCAGCAGCTTGGGTTCCGGGGGCAATCAGCCCCAGCATTTT.

CDR3 in DNA: TGTGCCAGCAGTCTCCCAAGCCTCGGAGGTAGCAATCAGCCCCAGCATTTT. Translated, it gives CASSLPSLGGSNQPQHF. The chain couples TRBV28 to TRBJ1-5; D gene ambiguous. The CDR3 sequence is 17 residues long. Per the germline V gene, CDR1 is MDHEN and CDR2 is SYDVKM. Trimming cost V 5 bases and J 0 bases, with 17 bases left between them. The full variable domain, rest sourced from reference TRBV28 and TRBJ1-5, is DVKVTQSSRYLVKRTGEKVFLECVQDMDHENMFWYRQDPGLGLRLIYFSYDVKMKEKGDIPEGYSVSREKKERFSLILESASTNQTSMYLCASSLPSLGGSNQPQHFGDGTRLSIL.

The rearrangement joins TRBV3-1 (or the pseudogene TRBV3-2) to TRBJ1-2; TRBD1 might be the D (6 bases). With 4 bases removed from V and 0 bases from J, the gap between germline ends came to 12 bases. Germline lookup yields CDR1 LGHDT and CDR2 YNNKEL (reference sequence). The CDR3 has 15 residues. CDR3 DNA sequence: TGTGCCAGCAGCCTAACAGGGTTAACTAACTATGGCTACACCTTC. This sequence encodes CASSLTGLTNYGYTF.

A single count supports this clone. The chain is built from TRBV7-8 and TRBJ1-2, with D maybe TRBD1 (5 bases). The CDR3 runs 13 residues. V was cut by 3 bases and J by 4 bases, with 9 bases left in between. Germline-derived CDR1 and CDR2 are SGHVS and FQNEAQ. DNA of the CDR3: TGTGCCAGCAGCTTGATCCAGGGCTATGGCTACACCTTC. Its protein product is CASSLIQGYGYTF.

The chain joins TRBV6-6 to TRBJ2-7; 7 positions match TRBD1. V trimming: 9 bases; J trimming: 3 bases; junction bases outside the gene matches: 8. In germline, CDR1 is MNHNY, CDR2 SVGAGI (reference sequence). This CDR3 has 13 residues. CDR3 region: CASVPTGVYEQYF. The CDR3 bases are TGTGCCAGTGTACCCACAGGGGTCTACGAGCAGTACTTC.

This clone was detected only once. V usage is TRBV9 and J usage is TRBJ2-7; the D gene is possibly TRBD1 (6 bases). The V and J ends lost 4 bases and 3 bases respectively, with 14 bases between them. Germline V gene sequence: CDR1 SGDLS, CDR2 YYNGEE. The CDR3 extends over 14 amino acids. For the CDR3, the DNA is TGTGCCAGCAGCCCAAGACCGGACAGCTACGAGCAGTACTTC. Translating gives CASSPRPDSYEQYF.

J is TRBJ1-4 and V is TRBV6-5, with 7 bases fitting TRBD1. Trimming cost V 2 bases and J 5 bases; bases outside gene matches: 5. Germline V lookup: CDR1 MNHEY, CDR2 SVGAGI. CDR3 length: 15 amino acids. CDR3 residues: CASSYQGVGNEKLFF. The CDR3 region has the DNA TGTGCCAGCAGTTACCAGGGGGTGGGAAATGAAAAACTGTTTTTT.

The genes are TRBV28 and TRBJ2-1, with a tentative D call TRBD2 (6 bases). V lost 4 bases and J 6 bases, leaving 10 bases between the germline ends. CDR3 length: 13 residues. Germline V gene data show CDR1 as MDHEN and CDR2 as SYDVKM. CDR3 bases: TGTGCCAGCAGTTCCGGGACTCTCAATGAGCAGTTCTTC. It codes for CASSSGTLNEQFF.

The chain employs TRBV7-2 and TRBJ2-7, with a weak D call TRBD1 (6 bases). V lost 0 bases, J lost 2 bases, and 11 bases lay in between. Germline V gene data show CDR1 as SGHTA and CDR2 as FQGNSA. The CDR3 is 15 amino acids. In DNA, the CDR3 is TGTGCCAGCAGCTTAGCTGCAGGGGCCCCCTACGAGCAGTACTTC. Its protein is CASSLAAGAPYEQYF.

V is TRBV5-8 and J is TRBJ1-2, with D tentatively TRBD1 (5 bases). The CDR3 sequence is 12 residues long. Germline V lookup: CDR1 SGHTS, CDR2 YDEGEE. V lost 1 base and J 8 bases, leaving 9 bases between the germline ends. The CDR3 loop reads CASSLRGGGYTF. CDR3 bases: TGTGCCAGCAGCTTGAGGGGAGGCGGCTACACCTTC.

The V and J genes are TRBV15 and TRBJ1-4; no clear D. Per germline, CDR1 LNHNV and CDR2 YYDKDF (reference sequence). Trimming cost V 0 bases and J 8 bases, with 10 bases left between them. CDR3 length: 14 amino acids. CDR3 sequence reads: CATSRDKATEKLFF. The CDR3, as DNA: TGTGCCACCAGCAGAGACAAAGCAACGGAAAAACTGTTTTTT. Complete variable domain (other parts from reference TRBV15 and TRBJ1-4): DAMVIQNPRYQVTQFGKPVTLSCSQTLNHNVMYWYQQKSSQAPKLLFHYYDKDFNNEADTPDNFQSRRPNTSFCFLDIRSPGLGDTAMYLCATSRDKATEKLFFGSGTQLSVL.

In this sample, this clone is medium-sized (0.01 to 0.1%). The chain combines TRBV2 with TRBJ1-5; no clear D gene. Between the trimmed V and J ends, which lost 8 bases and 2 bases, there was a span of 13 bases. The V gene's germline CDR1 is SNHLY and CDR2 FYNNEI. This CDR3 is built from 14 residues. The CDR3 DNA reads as TGTGCCAGCGCCGTAGAGCGGGGCAATCAGCCCCAGCATTTT. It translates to CASAVERGNQPQHF. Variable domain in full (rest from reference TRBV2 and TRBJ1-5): EPEVTQTPSHQVTQMGQEVILRCVPISNHLYFYWYRQILGQKVEFLVSFYNNEISEKSEIFDDQFSVERPDGSNFTLKIRSTKLEDSAMYFCASAVERGNQPQHFGDGTRLSIL.

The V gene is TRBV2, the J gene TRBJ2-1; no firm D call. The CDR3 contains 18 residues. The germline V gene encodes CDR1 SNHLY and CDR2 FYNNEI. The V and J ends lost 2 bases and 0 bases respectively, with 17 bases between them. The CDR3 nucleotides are TGTGCCAGCAGTGAAATTCCCACTACCCCACGCTCCTACAATGAGCAGTTCTTC. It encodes CASSEIPTTPRSYNEQFF.

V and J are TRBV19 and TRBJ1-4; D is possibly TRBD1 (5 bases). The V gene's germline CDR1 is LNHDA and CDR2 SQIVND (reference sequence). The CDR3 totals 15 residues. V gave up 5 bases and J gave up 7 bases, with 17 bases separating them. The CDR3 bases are TGTGCCAGTAGTCTCAGGGCCCAGGTTGCTGAAAAACTGTTTTTT. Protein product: CASSLRAQVAEKLFF.

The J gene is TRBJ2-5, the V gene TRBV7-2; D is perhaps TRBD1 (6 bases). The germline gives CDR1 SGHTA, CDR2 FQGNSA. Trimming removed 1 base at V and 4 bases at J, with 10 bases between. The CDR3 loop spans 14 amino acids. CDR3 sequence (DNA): TGTGCCAGCAGCTTAGTCGCAGGGGTAGAGACCCAGTACTTC. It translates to CASSLVAGVETQYF. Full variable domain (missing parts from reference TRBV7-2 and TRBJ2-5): GAGVSQSPSNKVTEKGKDVELRCDPISGHTALYWYRQSLGQGLEFLIYFQGNSAPDKSGLPSDRFSAERTGGSVSTLTIQRTQQEDSAVYLCASSLVAGVETQYFGPGTRLLVL.